The clone carrying this T cell receptor beta chain has only a few counts. Its antigen is currently unknown. TCRalpha and TCRbeta libraries used 5'RACE with constant-segment primers and UMIs. TCRdb processed the 5' RACE reads anew with MiXCR; each CDR3 protein has one entry. This table holds about 340,000 distinct CDR3 sequences, less than 25% found once. Per germline, CDR1 SEHNR and CDR2 FQNEAQ (reference sequence). V lost 2 bases, J lost 1 base, and 17 bases lay in between. The CDR3 is 17 residues long. The entry originates in a study of T-cell memory formation after mild COVID-19. Background on the study: TCR clusters were largely donor specific. Study-wide results and caveats: Within pre-infection memory, some responding clones were found, suggesting cross-reactive memory joined.

Sequencing used PBMCs or a T cell subset sorted from them (not recorded which). The chain links TRBV7-9 to TRBJ2-5; D remains ambiguous. The TCR sequence derives from a man aged 18 to 29 who had mild COVID-19 (a few samples of this study predate the infection). Cell type and time point are not known. CDR3 amino acids: CASSLIPADSVQETQYF. For the CDR3, the DNA is TGTGCCAGCAGCTTAATCCCCGCCGACTCGGTCCAAGAGACCCAGTACTTC.